This T cell receptor (beta chain) comes out of a study of T cells after yellow fever vaccination. Overall study findings and caveats: Peak timing came faster in the weaker secondary response, day 5 versus 15. Highly abundant clonotypes carried over from the bulk population could end up in FACS-sorted repertoires as contaminants.

About this clonotype: Its antigen is undetermined.

In making TCR cDNA, 5'RACE template switching added a universal primer site and UMIs to it. TCRdb re-called the 5' RACE reads through MiXCR, storing one row per CDR3 protein. The sample holds about 300,000 distinct CDR3 sequences, about 10% seen once. The CDR3 is made up of 14 amino acids. Losses at the gene ends were 6 bases for V and 9 bases for J; bases not matched to a gene: 11. The V call is TRBV12-3 or TRBV12-4, the J call TRBJ2-1; the match to TRBD1 covers 7 bases. The sample was CD4+ T cells sorted from PBMCs, taken 5 days after the yellow fever booster vaccination. The receptor's source is a man aged 18 to 35 who received the YFV17D yellow fever vaccine. The CDR3 sequence is CASRRQGSLSEQFF. The CDR3 DNA reads TGTGCCAGCAGGCGACAGGGTTCCCTTAGTGAGCAGTTCTTC.